Listed below are T cell receptor beta chains from one sample, sequenced in a study of cytomegalovirus exposure and HLA in healthy donors. Sequenced by immunoSEQ multiplex PCR; TCRdb stores in-frame clones only, minus some. The sample table includes under 250,000 clones. Sequenced: PBMCs. These receptors originate from a girl aged 2 to 10 in good health and CMV-seropositive. The CDR3 runs from the conserved cysteine through the conserved F or W. A D gene is named only where the DNA matches it firmly.

cdr3_aa: CASSWRGEGSNQPQHF
cdr3_nt: TGTGCCAGCAGTTGGCGGGGAGAGGGAAGCAATCAGCCCCAGCATTTT
d_call: .
j_call: TRBJ1-5
v_call: TRBV28

cdr3_aa: CASSSPGQGTYEQYF
cdr3_nt: TGCGCCAGCAGCTCCCCGGGACAGGGGACCTACGAGCAGTACTTC
d_call: TRBD1
j_call: TRBJ2-7
v_call: TRBV5-1

cdr3_aa: CASSPRSLLTGTQETQYF
cdr3_nt: TGTGCCAGCAGCCCACGGAGTCTGTTAACGGGTACCCAAGAGACCCAGTACTTC
d_call: .
j_call: TRBJ2-5
v_call: TRBV7-8

cdr3_aa: CASSKRRERNEQYF
cdr3_nt: TGTGCCAGCAGCAAAAGGCGGGAGCGAAACGAGCAGTACTTC
d_call: .
j_call: TRBJ2-7
v_call: TRBV21-1

cdr3_aa: CASSEWTGTGATNEQFF
cdr3_nt: TGCGCCAGCAGTGAGTGGACCGGGACAGGGGCCACCAATGAGCAGTTCTTC
d_call: TRBD1
j_call: TRBJ2-1
v_call: TRBV10-1

cdr3_aa: CASSSTSGSVETQYF
cdr3_nt: TGTGCCAGCAGCTCTACAAGCGGGAGTGTTGAGACCCAGTACTTC
d_call: TRBD2
j_call: TRBJ2-5
v_call: TRBV13

cdr3_aa: CASSLAGVFYEQYF
cdr3_nt: TGTGCCAGCAGCCTAGCGGGAGTTTTCTACGAGCAGTACTTC
d_call: TRBD2
j_call: TRBJ2-7
v_call: TRBV7-9

cdr3_aa: CASSQWLADAYEQYF
cdr3_nt: TGCGCCAGCAGCCAATGGCTAGCGGATGCCTACGAGCAGTACTTC
d_call: TRBD2
j_call: TRBJ2-7
v_call: TRBV4-1

cdr3_aa: CAISDTGEQYF
cdr3_nt: TGTGCCATCAGTGACACAGGCGAGCAGTACTTC
d_call: .
j_call: TRBJ2-7
v_call: TRBV10-3

cdr3_aa: CASLTGRNRVETSYEQYF
cdr3_nt: TGTGCCAGCCTGACGGGACGGAACAGGGTGGAGACCTCCTACGAGCAGTACTTC
d_call: .
j_call: TRBJ2-7
v_call: TRBV6-4

cdr3_aa: CASSPRTASRDGYTF
cdr3_nt: TGTGCCAGCAGTCCTCGGACAGCCTCTCGGGATGGCTACACCTTC
d_call: .
j_call: TRBJ1-2
v_call: TRBV6-5

cdr3_aa: CASSHTAGTPEQYF
cdr3_nt: TGTGCCAGCAGTCACACGGCCGGGACACCAGAGCAGTACTTC
d_call: .
j_call: TRBJ2-7
v_call: TRBV6-5

cdr3_aa: CASSSRLHVEAFF
cdr3_nt: TGTGCTAGCAGCTCAAGACTACACGTTGAAGCTTTCTTT
d_call: .
j_call: TRBJ1-1
v_call: TRBV7-7

cdr3_aa: CSVSQGVNEKLFF
cdr3_nt: TGCAGCGTTTCACAGGGGGTTAATGAAAAACTGTTTTTT
d_call: TRBD1
j_call: TRBJ1-4
v_call: TRBV29-1

cdr3_aa: CASSSPNEQYF
cdr3_nt: TGTGCCAGCAGTTCTCCTAACGAGCAGTACTTC
d_call: .
j_call: TRBJ2-7
v_call: TRBV28

cdr3_aa: CARPSGQGFFSNQPQHF
cdr3_nt: TGTGCCAGGCCATCGGGACAGGGATTTTTTAGCAATCAGCCCCAGCATTTT
d_call: TRBD1
j_call: TRBJ1-5
v_call: TRBV19

cdr3_aa: CASSVATSGRARQETQYF
cdr3_nt: TGTGCCAGCAGCGTAGCGACTAGCGGGAGGGCCAGGCAAGAGACCCAGTACTTC
d_call: TRBD2
j_call: TRBJ2-5
v_call: TRBV9

cdr3_aa: CASSWAGETEKLFF
cdr3_nt: TGTGCCAGCAGTTGGGCAGGGGAAACTGAAAAACTGTTTTTT
d_call: .
j_call: TRBJ1-4
v_call: TRBV27

cdr3_aa: CASSLRQTDSPGELFF
cdr3_nt: TGTGCCAGCAGCCTTAGACAGACCGACAGTCCCGGGGAGCTGTTTTTT
d_call: .
j_call: TRBJ2-2
v_call: TRBV7-9

cdr3_aa: CASSFWGSNQPQHF
cdr3_nt: TGTGCCAGCAGTTTCTGGGGCAGCAATCAGCCCCAGCATTTT
d_call: .
j_call: TRBJ1-5
v_call: TRBV28

cdr3_aa: CASALADSYEQYF
cdr3_nt: TGTGCCAGCGCACTAGCGGATTCCTACGAGCAGTACTTC
d_call: TRBD2
j_call: TRBJ2-7
v_call: TRBV6-6

cdr3_aa: CSVETGETQYF
cdr3_nt: TGCAGCGTTGAAACAGGAGAGACCCAGTACTTC
d_call: .
j_call: TRBJ2-5
v_call: TRBV29-1

cdr3_aa: CTSSPPRGGDTEAFF
cdr3_nt: TGTACCAGCAGTCCTCCCCGAGGGGGGGACACTGAAGCTTTCTTT
d_call: .
j_call: TRBJ1-1
v_call: TRBV6-5

cdr3_aa: CASRSWWVVPRRENSPLHF
cdr3_nt: TGTGCCAGCAGGTCCTGGTGGGTTGTACCCAGGCGCGAGAATTCACCCCTCCACTTT
d_call: .
j_call: TRBJ1-6
v_call: TRBV28

cdr3_aa: CASSPREAAQETQYF
cdr3_nt: TGTGCCAGCAGTCCACGGGAGGCCGCCCAAGAGACCCAGTACTTC
d_call: TRBD2
j_call: TRBJ2-5
v_call: TRBV28

cdr3_aa: CASSLGAGGARDTQYF
cdr3_nt: TGTGCCAGCAGCTTGGGGGCGGGAGGGGCGAGGGATACGCAGTATTTT
d_call: TRBD2
j_call: TRBJ2-3
v_call: TRBV7-2

cdr3_aa: CASMRDYGYTF
cdr3_nt: TGTGCCAGTATGAGGGACTATGGCTACACCTTC
d_call: .
j_call: TRBJ1-2
v_call: TRBV19

cdr3_aa: CASSLYGGQETQYF
cdr3_nt: TGTGCCAGCAGCTTATACGGAGGTCAAGAGACCCAGTACTTC
d_call: .
j_call: TRBJ2-5
v_call: TRBV7-9

cdr3_aa: CASSFSGRAYEQYF
cdr3_nt: TGTGCCAGCAGCTTCAGCGGGAGGGCCTACGAGCAGTACTTC
d_call: TRBD2
j_call: TRBJ2-7
v_call: TRBV7-2

cdr3_aa: CASSLVPRPTNGYEQYF
cdr3_nt: TGTGCCAGCAGCTTAGTGCCGAGGCCAACAAACGGGTACGAGCAGTACTTC
d_call: .
j_call: TRBJ2-7
v_call: TRBV7-9

cdr3_aa: CASSLQGTYEQYF
cdr3_nt: TGTGCCAGCAGTCTCCAGGGAACCTACGAGCAGTACTTC
d_call: .
j_call: TRBJ2-7
v_call: TRBV27

cdr3_aa: CASSFSQTGTSITDTQYF
cdr3_nt: TGTGCCAGCAGCTTTTCACAGACCGGGACTAGCATCACAGATACGCAGTATTTT
d_call: TRBD2
j_call: TRBJ2-3
v_call: TRBV7-9

cdr3_aa: CASSLTDTEAFF
cdr3_nt: TGCGCCAGCAGCTTGACGGACACTGAAGCTTTCTTT
d_call: .
j_call: TRBJ1-1
v_call: TRBV5-1

cdr3_aa: CASSAGTANYGYTF
cdr3_nt: TGTGCCAGTAGCGCCGGGACAGCTAACTATGGCTACACCTTC
d_call: TRBD1
j_call: TRBJ1-2
v_call: TRBV19

cdr3_aa: CASSLGRVLSGGYNEQFF
cdr3_nt: TGTGCCAGCAGCTTAGGGAGGGTTTTGTCGGGGGGCTACAATGAGCAGTTCTTC
d_call: TRBD2
j_call: TRBJ2-1
v_call: TRBV5-6

cdr3_aa: CASTRRLLAEYTGELFF
cdr3_nt: TGTGCCAGCACCAGGCGTCTGCTAGCGGAATACACCGGGGAGCTGTTTTTT
d_call: TRBD2
j_call: TRBJ2-2
v_call: TRBV27

cdr3_aa: CSASGRANNEQFF
cdr3_nt: TGCAGCGCTAGCGGGAGGGCCAACAATGAGCAGTTCTTC
d_call: TRBD2
j_call: TRBJ2-1
v_call: TRBV29-1

cdr3_aa: CASSEPTSGGGQETQYF
cdr3_nt: TGCGCCAGCAGTGAGCCTACTAGCGGGGGGGGGCAAGAGACCCAGTACTTC
d_call: TRBD2
j_call: TRBJ2-5
v_call: TRBV10-2

cdr3_aa: CASSPTDSGTDTQYF
cdr3_nt: TGTGCCAGCAGTCCTACGGACTCTGGCACAGATACGCAGTATTTT
d_call: .
j_call: TRBJ2-3
v_call: TRBV2

cdr3_aa: CAISSRGIYEQYF
cdr3_nt: TGTGCCATCAGTTCCCGGGGGATCTACGAGCAGTACTTC
d_call: .
j_call: TRBJ2-7
v_call: TRBV10-3